The T cell receptor (beta chain) described here comes from a study of blood T cells in healthy people across ages. PCR was performed a second time for about 7 to 12 cycles using a sample-barcoded 5' primer and a J-beta primer mix. One entry per CDR3 protein results from TCRdb running MiXCR on the 5' RACE reads. This table has more than 1,400,000 distinct CDR3 sequences, approximately 40% appearing once. Trimming took off 2 bases at V and 5 bases at J, with 12 bases between the two ends. Germline V gives CDR1 MNHEY, CDR2 SMNVEV (reference sequence). There are 14 residues in the CDR3. This clonotype was seen more than once but under ten times.

The receptor was isolated from a woman under 30 in good health. J is TRBJ2-5 and V is TRBV27; D ambiguous. The specimen was blood. CDR3 amino acids: CASSLNYPAETQYF. The CDR3 DNA follows: TGTGCCAGCAGTTTAAATTATCCCGCGGAGACCCAGTACTTC.